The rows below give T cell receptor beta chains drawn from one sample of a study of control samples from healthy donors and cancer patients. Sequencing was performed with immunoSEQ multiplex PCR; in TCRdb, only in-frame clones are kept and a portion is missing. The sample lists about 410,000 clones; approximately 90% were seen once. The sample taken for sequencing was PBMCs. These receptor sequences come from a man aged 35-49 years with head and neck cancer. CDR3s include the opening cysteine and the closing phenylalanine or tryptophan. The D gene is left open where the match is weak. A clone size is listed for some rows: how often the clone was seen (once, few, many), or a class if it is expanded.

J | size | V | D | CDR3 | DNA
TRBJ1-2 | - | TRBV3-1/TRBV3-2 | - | CASSQAGTENYGYTF | TGTGCCAGCAGCCAAGCCGGGACTGAGAACTATGGCTACACCTTC
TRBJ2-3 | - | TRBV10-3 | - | CATKNRDRSTDTQYF | TGTGCCACCAAAAACCGGGACCGCAGCACAGATACGCAGTATTTT
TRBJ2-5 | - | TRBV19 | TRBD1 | CASRQGVSTQYF | TGTGCCAGTCGACAGGGTGTTTCGACCCAGTACTTC
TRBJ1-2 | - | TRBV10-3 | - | CANPGAGMIANYGYTF | TGTGCCAACCCAGGCGCAGGGATGATAGCTAACTATGGCTACACCTTC
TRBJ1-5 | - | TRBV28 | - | CASRSREGGSNQPQHF | TGTGCCAGCAGATCCCGGGAGGGGGGTAGCAATCAGCCCCAGCATTTT
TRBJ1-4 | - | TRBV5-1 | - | CASSLGGDEEKLFF | TGCGCCAGCAGCTTAGGCGGAGATGAGGAAAAACTGTTTTTT
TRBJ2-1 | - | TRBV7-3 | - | CASSLNQRRAGRYNEQFF | TGTGCCAGCAGCTTAAACCAGCGGCGGGCAGGGCGATACAATGAGCAGTTCTTC
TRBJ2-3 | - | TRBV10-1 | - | CASSSTAGTDTQYF | TGCGCCAGCAGCTCGACAGCCGGCACAGATACGCAGTATTTT
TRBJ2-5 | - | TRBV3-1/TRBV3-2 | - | CASSQVLAETQYF | TGTGCCAGCAGCCAAGTACTAGCAGAGACCCAGTACTTC
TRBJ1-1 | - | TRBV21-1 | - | CASSPCGWSLENTEAFF | TGTGCCAGCAGCCCTTGTGGGTGGTCACTGGAGAACACTGAAGCTTTCTTT
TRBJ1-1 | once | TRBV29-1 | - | CSVEERRTEAFF | TGCAGCGTTGAAGAGAGGAGAACTGAAGCTTTCTTT
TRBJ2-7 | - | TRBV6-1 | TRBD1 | CASSELPGTGPYEQYF | TGTGCCAGCAGTGAACTACCGGGGACAGGGCCGTACGAGCAGTACTTC
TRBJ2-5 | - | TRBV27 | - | CASSLLDGSRETQYF | TGTGCCAGCAGTTTATTAGACGGGTCACGAGAGACCCAGTACTTC
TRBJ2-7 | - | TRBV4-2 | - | CASSQEREGGYEQYF | TGTGCCAGCAGCCAAGAAAGGGAAGGAGGCTACGAGCAGTACTTC
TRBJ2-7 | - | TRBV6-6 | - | CASSYSRKDEQYF | TGTGCCAGCAGTTACTCGCGGAAAGACGAGCAGTACTTC
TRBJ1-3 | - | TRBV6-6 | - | CASSLDGYSGNTIYF | TGTGCCAGCAGTTTAGACGGATACTCTGGAAACACCATATATTTT
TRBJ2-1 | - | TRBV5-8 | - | CASSPGAGKPSYNEQFF | TGTGCCAGCAGCCCCGGGGCAGGCAAGCCCTCCTACAATGAGCAGTTCTTC
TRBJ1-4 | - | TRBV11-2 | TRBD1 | CASSTTRQGPNEKLFF | TGTGCCAGCAGCACCACGAGACAGGGGCCTAATGAAAAACTGTTTTTT
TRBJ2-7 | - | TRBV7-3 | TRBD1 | CASSWTGTGEQYF | TGTGCCAGCAGCTGGACAGGGACGGGGGAGCAGTACTTC
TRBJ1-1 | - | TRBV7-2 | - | CASSLMGLNTEAFF | TGTGCCAGTAGCCTTATGGGATTGAACACTGAAGCTTTCTTT
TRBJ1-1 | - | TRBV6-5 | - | CASRAPGMNTEAFF | TGTGCCAGCAGGGCCCCGGGGATGAACACTGAAGCTTTCTTT
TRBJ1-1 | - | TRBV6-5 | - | CASRYPGFTEAFF | TGTGCCAGCCGTTATCCAGGGTTCACTGAAGCTTTCTTT
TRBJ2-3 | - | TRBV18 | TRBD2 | CASSPVGTISTDTQYF | TGTGCCAGCTCACCCGTGGGGACTATTTCCACAGATACGCAGTATTTT
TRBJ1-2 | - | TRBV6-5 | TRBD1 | CASSLGGGQAGYTF | TGTGCCAGCAGTCTCGGGGGCGGACAGGCGGGCTACACCTTC
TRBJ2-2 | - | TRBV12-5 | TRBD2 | CASDLLGSSGDNTGELFF | TGTGCTAGTGACCTTCTCGGGTCTAGCGGAGATAACACCGGGGAGCTGTTTTTT
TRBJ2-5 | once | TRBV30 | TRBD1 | CAWNYRGQETQYF | TGTGCCTGGAATTACAGGGGACAAGAGACCCAGTACTTC
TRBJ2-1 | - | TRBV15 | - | CATSRDYGYNEQFF | TGTGCCACCAGCAGAGATTACGGCTACAATGAGCAGTTCTTC
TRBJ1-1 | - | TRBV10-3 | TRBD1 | CAITDPGTGGVTEAFF | TGTGCCATCACCGACCCCGGGACAGGGGGCGTCACTGAAGCTTTCTTT
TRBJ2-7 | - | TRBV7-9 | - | CASSPRAIGTPEQYF | TGTGCCAGCAGCCCACGAGCGATAGGGACACCCGAGCAGTACTTC
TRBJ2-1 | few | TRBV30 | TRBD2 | CAWVPRSGSRYEQFF | TGTGCCTGGGTGCCGAGGAGCGGGAGTCGCTATGAGCAGTTCTTC
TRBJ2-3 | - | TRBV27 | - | CASSTLPGDIVDTQYF | TGTGCCAGCAGTACGCTGCCAGGGGATATTGTAGATACGCAGTATTTT
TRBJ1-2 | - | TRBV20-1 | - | CSARVLGHSTF | TGCAGTGCTAGAGTGTTGGGCCACTCCACCTTC
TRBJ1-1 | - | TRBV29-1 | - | CSVEGDSGRTEAFF | TGCAGCGTTGAAGGTGACAGTGGGAGGACTGAAGCTTTCTTT
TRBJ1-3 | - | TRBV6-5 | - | CASSYRAYSGNTIYF | TGTGCCAGCAGTTACCGGGCCTACTCTGGAAACACCATATATTTT
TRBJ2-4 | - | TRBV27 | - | CASSLGGPNIQYF | TGTGCCAGCAGTCTGGGGGGACCAAACATTCAGTACTTC
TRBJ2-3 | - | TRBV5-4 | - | CASSLESTDTQYF | TGTGCCAGCAGCTTGGAGAGCACAGATACGCAGTATTTT
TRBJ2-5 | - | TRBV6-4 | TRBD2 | CASSDSTSGGIEWETQYF | TGTGCCAGCAGTGACTCGACTAGCGGGGGGATAGAATGGGAGACCCAGTACTTC
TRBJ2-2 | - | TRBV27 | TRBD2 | CASSFPSGGELFF | TGTGCCAGCAGTTTTCCTAGCGGCGGGGAGCTGTTTTTT
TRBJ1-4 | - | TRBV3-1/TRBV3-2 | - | CASSQRDGEEKLFF | TGTGCCAGCAGCCAAAGGGACGGCGAGGAAAAACTGTTTTTT
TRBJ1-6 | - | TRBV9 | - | CASSPGTYNNSPLHF | TGTGCCAGCAGCCCCGGGACGTATAATAATTCACCCCTCCACTTT
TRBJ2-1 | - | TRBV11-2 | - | CASSLRPEQFF | TGTGCCAGCAGCTTGAGGCCTGAGCAGTTCTTC
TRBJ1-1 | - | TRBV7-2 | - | CASSLGRSRNTEAFF | TGTGCCAGCAGCTTAGGTCGATCGAGGAACACTGAAGCTTTCTTT
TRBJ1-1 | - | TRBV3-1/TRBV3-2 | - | CASSQAGGGTEAFF | TGTGCCAGCAGCCAAGCCGGCGGGGGCACTGAAGCTTTCTTT